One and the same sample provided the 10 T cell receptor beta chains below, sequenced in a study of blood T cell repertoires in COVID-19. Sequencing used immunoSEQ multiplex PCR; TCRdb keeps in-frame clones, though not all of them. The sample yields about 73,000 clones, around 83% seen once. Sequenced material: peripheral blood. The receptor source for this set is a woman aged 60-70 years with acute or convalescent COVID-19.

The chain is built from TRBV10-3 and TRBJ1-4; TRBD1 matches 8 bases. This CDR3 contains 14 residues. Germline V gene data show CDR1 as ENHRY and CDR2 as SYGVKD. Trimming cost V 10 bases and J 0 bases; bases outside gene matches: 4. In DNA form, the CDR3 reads TGTGCCAGCGGACAGGGCGCAACTAATGAAAAACTGTTTTTT. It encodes CASGQGATNEKLFF.

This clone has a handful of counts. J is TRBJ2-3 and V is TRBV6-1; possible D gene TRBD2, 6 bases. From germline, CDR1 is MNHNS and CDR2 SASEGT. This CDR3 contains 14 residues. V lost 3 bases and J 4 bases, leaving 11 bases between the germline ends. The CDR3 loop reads CASSDQGGADTQYF. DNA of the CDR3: TGTGCCAGCAGTGATCAGGGAGGTGCAGATACGCAGTATTTT.

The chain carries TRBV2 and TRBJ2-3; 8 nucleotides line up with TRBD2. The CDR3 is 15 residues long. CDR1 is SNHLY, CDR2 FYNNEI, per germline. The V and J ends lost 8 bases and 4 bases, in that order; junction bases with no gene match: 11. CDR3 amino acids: CASSQEGLGADTQYF. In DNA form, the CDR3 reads TGTGCCAGCTCCCAAGAGGGACTAGGGGCAGATACGCAGTATTTT.

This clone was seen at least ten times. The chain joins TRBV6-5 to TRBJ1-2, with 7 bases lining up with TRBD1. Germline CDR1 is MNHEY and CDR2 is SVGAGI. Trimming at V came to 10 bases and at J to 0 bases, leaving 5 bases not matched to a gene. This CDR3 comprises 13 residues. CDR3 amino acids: CATIDRANYGYTF. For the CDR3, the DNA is TGTGCCACAATAGACAGGGCTAACTATGGCTACACCTTC.

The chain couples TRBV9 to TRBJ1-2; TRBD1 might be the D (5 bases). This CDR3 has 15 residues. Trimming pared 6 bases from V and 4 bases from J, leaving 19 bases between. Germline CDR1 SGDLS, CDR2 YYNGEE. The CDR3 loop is CASTLRGDTSYGYTF. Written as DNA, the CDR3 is TGTGCCAGCACCCTTCGGGGGGATACCTCCTATGGCTACACCTTC.

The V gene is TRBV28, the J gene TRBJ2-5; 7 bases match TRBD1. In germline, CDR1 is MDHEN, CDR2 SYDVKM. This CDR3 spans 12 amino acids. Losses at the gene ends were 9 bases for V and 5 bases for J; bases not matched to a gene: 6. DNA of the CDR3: TGTGCCAGTCTGACAGGGAGCGAGACCCAGTACTTC. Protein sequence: CASLTGSETQYF.

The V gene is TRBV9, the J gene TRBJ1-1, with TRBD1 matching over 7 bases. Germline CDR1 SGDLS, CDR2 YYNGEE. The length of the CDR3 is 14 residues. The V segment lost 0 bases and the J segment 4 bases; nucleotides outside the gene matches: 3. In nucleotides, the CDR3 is TGTGCCAGCAGCGTAGAGACAGGGTTCACTGAAGCTTTCTTT. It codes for CASSVETGFTEAFF.

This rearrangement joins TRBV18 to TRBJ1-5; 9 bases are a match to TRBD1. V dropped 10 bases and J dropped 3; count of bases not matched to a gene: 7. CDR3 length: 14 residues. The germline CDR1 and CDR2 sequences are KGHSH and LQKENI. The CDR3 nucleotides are TGTGCCACCCGAGGACAGGGGAACAATCAGCCCCAGCATTTT. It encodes CATRGQGNNQPQHF. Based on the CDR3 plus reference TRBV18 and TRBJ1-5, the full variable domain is NAGVMQNPRHLVRRRGQEARLRCSPMKGHSHVYWYRQLPEEGLKFMVYLQKENIIDESGMPKERFSAEFPKEGPSILRIQQVVRGDSAAYFCATRGQGNNQPQHFGDGTRLSIL.

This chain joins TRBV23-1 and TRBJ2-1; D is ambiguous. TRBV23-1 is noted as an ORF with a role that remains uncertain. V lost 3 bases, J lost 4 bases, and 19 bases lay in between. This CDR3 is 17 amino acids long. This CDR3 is CASSQPPRAPRYNEQFF. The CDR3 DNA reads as TGCGCCAGCAGTCAGCCACCTCGAGCCCCCCGTTACAATGAGCAGTTCTTC.

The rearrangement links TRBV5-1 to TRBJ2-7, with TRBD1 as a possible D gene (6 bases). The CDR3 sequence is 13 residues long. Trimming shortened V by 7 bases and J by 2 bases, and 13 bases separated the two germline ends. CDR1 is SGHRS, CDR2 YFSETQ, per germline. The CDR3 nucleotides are TGCGCCAGCCATGATGACAGGACCTACGAGCAGTACTTC. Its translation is CASHDDRTYEQYF.